These T cell receptor beta chains were read from a single sample in a study of spatial heterogeneity in lung cancer. In TCRdb, the 5' RACE reads were re-called with MiXCR into one record per CDR3 protein. The sample lists just over 75,000 distinct CDR3 sequences, approximately 8.1% seen once, with roughly 7% in the top ten. The source material was PBMCs, sampled at surgery. These receptors were taken from a male donor with early-stage non-small cell lung cancer. CDR3s include the opening cysteine and the closing phenylalanine or tryptophan. Each record gives: J gene, CDR3 length, clone size, D gene, V gene, CDR3 protein, CDR3 DNA. A D gene is named only where the DNA matches it firmly. Clone size is shown for a subset of rows, as once, few, many or a class of expanded clone.

J gene: TRBJ1-4; CDR3 length: 12; clone size: many; D gene: NA; V gene: TRBV20-1; CDR3 protein: CSAAPGGEKLFF; CDR3 DNA: TGCAGTGCTGCTCCGGGAGGTGAAAAACTGTTTTTT
J gene: TRBJ2-1; CDR3 length: 17; clone size: many; D gene: TRBD1; V gene: TRBV3-1; CDR3 protein: CASSRTGTAISYNEQFF; CDR3 DNA: TGTGCCAGCAGCCGGACCGGGACAGCCATCTCCTACAATGAGCAGTTCTTC
J gene: TRBJ2-5; CDR3 length: 16; clone size: many; D gene: NA; V gene: TRBV28; CDR3 protein: CASSDTPGASGETQYF; CDR3 DNA: TGTGCCAGCAGCGATACCCCAGGGGCTTCGGGAGAGACCCAGTACTTC
J gene: TRBJ2-1; CDR3 length: 14; clone size: few; D gene: NA; V gene: TRBV6-5; CDR3 protein: CASSYSYSNNEQFF; CDR3 DNA: TGTGCCAGCAGTTACTCCTACAGTAACAATGAGCAGTTCTTC
J gene: TRBJ2-5; CDR3 length: 14; clone size: NA; D gene: TRBD2; V gene: TRBV7-3; CDR3 protein: CASSSSGSEETQYF; CDR3 DNA: TGTGCCAGCAGCTCGAGCGGGAGTGAGGAGACCCAGTACTTC
J gene: TRBJ2-5; CDR3 length: 17; clone size: few; D gene: TRBD2; V gene: TRBV10-3; CDR3 protein: CAIAAQVTSGNQETQYF; CDR3 DNA: TGTGCCATCGCCGCCCAGGTGACTAGCGGAAATCAAGAGACCCAGTACTTC
J gene: TRBJ1-1; CDR3 length: 12; clone size: many; D gene: NA; V gene: TRBV6-2/TRBV6-3; CDR3 protein: CASRTGTGEAFF; CDR3 DNA: TGTGCCAGCAGAACGGGGACGGGGGAAGCTTTCTTT
J gene: TRBJ1-3; CDR3 length: 14; clone size: NA; D gene: NA; V gene: TRBV2; CDR3 protein: CASSVGSSGNTIYF; CDR3 DNA: TGTGCCAGCAGTGTGGGGAGCTCTGGAAACACCATATATTTT
J gene: TRBJ2-1; CDR3 length: 14; clone size: many; D gene: TRBD2; V gene: TRBV28; CDR3 protein: CASSLTRWGGEQFF; CDR3 DNA: TGTGCCAGCAGTTTAACTCGTTGGGGGGGTGAGCAGTTCTTC
J gene: TRBJ1-2; CDR3 length: 14; clone size: NA; D gene: TRBD1; V gene: TRBV6-5; CDR3 protein: CTSSPPQGNYGYTF; CDR3 DNA: TGTACCAGCAGTCCCCCACAGGGGAACTATGGCTACACCTTC
J gene: TRBJ1-2; CDR3 length: 13; clone size: few; D gene: NA; V gene: TRBV3-1; CDR3 protein: CASSQPPGAGYTF; CDR3 DNA: TGTGCCAGCAGCCAACCTCCCGGGGCCGGCTACACCTTC
J gene: TRBJ2-3; CDR3 length: 15; clone size: few; D gene: TRBD2; V gene: TRBV11-2; CDR3 protein: CASSSEGLAGPTQYF; CDR3 DNA: TGTGCCAGCAGCTCCGAGGGACTAGCGGGACCTACGCAGTATTTT
J gene: TRBJ2-1; CDR3 length: 16; clone size: many; D gene: TRBD2; V gene: TRBV7-9; CDR3 protein: CASSAGLAQSYNEQFF; CDR3 DNA: TGTGCCAGCAGCGCCGGACTAGCGCAATCCTACAATGAGCAGTTCTTC
J gene: TRBJ1-1; CDR3 length: 14; clone size: many; D gene: NA; V gene: TRBV21-1; CDR3 protein: CASSKVSTYTEAFF; CDR3 DNA: TGTGCCAGCAGCAAAGTTAGTACCTACACTGAAGCTTTCTTT
J gene: TRBJ1-1; CDR3 length: 14; clone size: many; D gene: NA; V gene: TRBV20-1; CDR3 protein: CSAPMAGGGTEAFF; CDR3 DNA: TGCAGTGCTCCGATGGCGGGGGGCGGCACTGAAGCTTTCTTT
J gene: TRBJ2-5; CDR3 length: 14; clone size: NA; D gene: TRBD2; V gene: TRBV14; CDR3 protein: CASSQASGSETQYF; CDR3 DNA: TGTGCCAGCAGCCAAGCTAGCGGGAGTGAGACCCAGTACTTC
J gene: TRBJ2-4; CDR3 length: 13; clone size: many; D gene: NA; V gene: TRBV7-9; CDR3 protein: CASSLDGENIQYF; CDR3 DNA: TGTGCCAGCAGCTTAGACGGGGAAAACATTCAGTACTTC
J gene: TRBJ1-1; CDR3 length: 14; clone size: many; D gene: NA; V gene: TRBV6-2/TRBV6-3; CDR3 protein: CASSYTLGGTEAFF; CDR3 DNA: TGTGCCAGCAGTTACACCCTGGGGGGGACTGAAGCTTTCTTT
J gene: TRBJ2-3; CDR3 length: 19; clone size: few; D gene: NA; V gene: TRBV4-3; CDR3 protein: CASSQGGGGRLPSTDTQYF; CDR3 DNA: TGCGCCAGCAGCCAAGGGGGTGGTGGGAGGCTTCCTAGCACAGATACGCAGTATTTT
J gene: TRBJ2-7; CDR3 length: 16; clone size: many; D gene: NA; V gene: TRBV11-1; CDR3 protein: CASSLADSPHSYEQYF; CDR3 DNA: TGTGCCAGCAGCTTAGCGGACAGTCCTCATTCCTACGAGCAGTACTTC
J gene: TRBJ1-6; CDR3 length: 14; clone size: many; D gene: NA; V gene: TRBV5-4; CDR3 protein: CASSLDAANSPLHF; CDR3 DNA: TGTGCCAGCAGCTTGGATGCAGCCAATTCACCCCTCCACTTT
J gene: TRBJ2-3; CDR3 length: 15; clone size: many; D gene: TRBD2; V gene: TRBV7-6; CDR3 protein: CASSLSGGSTDTQYF; CDR3 DNA: TGTGCCAGCAGCCTTAGCGGGGGCAGCACAGATACGCAGTATTTT
J gene: TRBJ2-4; CDR3 length: 15; clone size: few; D gene: NA; V gene: TRBV11-3; CDR3 protein: CASSPSEGAKNIQYF; CDR3 DNA: TGTGCCAGCAGCCCCAGCGAGGGAGCCAAAAACATTCAGTACTTC
J gene: TRBJ2-1; CDR3 length: 16; clone size: NA; D gene: NA; V gene: TRBV4-3; CDR3 protein: CATTSDYQSSYNEQFF; CDR3 DNA: TGCGCCACTACCTCGGACTACCAGAGCTCCTACAATGAGCAGTTCTTC
J gene: TRBJ2-6; CDR3 length: 15; clone size: many; D gene: NA; V gene: TRBV5-1; CDR3 protein: CASSPRGSGANVLTF; CDR3 DNA: TGCGCCAGCAGCCCCCGAGGCTCTGGGGCCAACGTCCTGACTTTC
J gene: TRBJ2-5; CDR3 length: 13; clone size: NA; D gene: NA; V gene: TRBV6-2/TRBV6-3; CDR3 protein: CASSYDGAETQYF; CDR3 DNA: TGTGCCAGCAGTTATGATGGGGCAGAGACCCAGTACTTC
J gene: TRBJ2-7; CDR3 length: 13; clone size: many; D gene: TRBD2; V gene: TRBV11-3; CDR3 protein: CASSPRGGYEQYF; CDR3 DNA: TGTGCCAGCAGCCCCCGGGGGGGCTACGAGCAGTACTTC
J gene: TRBJ2-2; CDR3 length: 15; clone size: many; D gene: TRBD2; V gene: TRBV7-2; CDR3 protein: CASSSIAGYTGELFF; CDR3 DNA: TGTGCCAGCAGCTCAATAGCGGGTTACACCGGGGAGCTGTTTTTT
J gene: TRBJ2-2; CDR3 length: 13; clone size: few; D gene: NA; V gene: TRBV3-1; CDR3 protein: CASSRDWARELFF; CDR3 DNA: TGTGCCAGCAGCCGCGACTGGGCCCGGGAGCTGTTTTTT
J gene: TRBJ2-1; CDR3 length: 13; clone size: NA; D gene: NA; V gene: TRBV25-1; CDR3 protein: CASSERLYNEQFF; CDR3 DNA: TGTGCCAGCAGTGAGCGGCTGTACAATGAGCAGTTCTTC
J gene: TRBJ2-7; CDR3 length: 16; clone size: NA; D gene: TRBD2; V gene: TRBV3-1; CDR3 protein: CASSPSRLAGTYEQYF; CDR3 DNA: TGTGCCAGCAGCCCCTCCCGACTAGCGGGGACCTACGAGCAGTACTTC
J gene: TRBJ2-1; CDR3 length: 16; clone size: NA; D gene: TRBD2; V gene: TRBV3-1; CDR3 protein: CASSQDSSGRGYEQFF; CDR3 DNA: TGTGCCAGCAGCCAAGATTCTAGCGGGAGGGGTTATGAGCAGTTCTTC
J gene: TRBJ1-1; CDR3 length: 11; clone size: many; D gene: TRBD1; V gene: TRBV29-1; CDR3 protein: CSVYRGLEAFF; CDR3 DNA: TGCAGCGTGTACAGGGGACTTGAAGCTTTCTTT
J gene: TRBJ1-5; CDR3 length: 15; clone size: few; D gene: NA; V gene: TRBV6-1; CDR3 protein: CASRPGPPSNQPQHF; CDR3 DNA: TGTGCCAGCAGGCCGGGACCCCCGAGCAATCAGCCCCAGCATTTT
J gene: TRBJ2-3; CDR3 length: 14; clone size: many; D gene: NA; V gene: TRBV4-2; CDR3 protein: CASSQDGRRDTQYF; CDR3 DNA: TGTGCCAGCAGCCAAGATGGGCGACGGGATACGCAGTATTTT
J gene: TRBJ2-7; CDR3 length: 11; clone size: NA; D gene: NA; V gene: TRBV2; CDR3 protein: CASLGRNEQYF; CDR3 DNA: TGTGCCAGCCTGGGTAGGAACGAGCAGTACTTC
J gene: TRBJ1-1; CDR3 length: 14; clone size: many; D gene: NA; V gene: TRBV10-2; CDR3 protein: CASSRWDTNTEAFF; CDR3 DNA: TGCGCCAGCAGTCGATGGGACACGAACACTGAAGCTTTCTTT
J gene: TRBJ2-5; CDR3 length: 11; clone size: NA; D gene: NA; V gene: TRBV6-2/TRBV6-3; CDR3 protein: CASSHKETQYF; CDR3 DNA: TGTGCCAGCAGTCATAAGGAGACCCAGTACTTC
J gene: TRBJ2-1; CDR3 length: 12; clone size: few; D gene: NA; V gene: TRBV10-2; CDR3 protein: CASSARYNEQFF; CDR3 DNA: TGCGCCAGCAGTGCCCGGTACAATGAGCAGTTCTTC
J gene: TRBJ2-1; CDR3 length: 16; clone size: NA; D gene: NA; V gene: TRBV4-1; CDR3 protein: CASSQFSRNNYNEQFF; CDR3 DNA: TGCGCCAGCAGCCAATTCAGCAGGAACAACTACAATGAGCAGTTCTTC
J gene: TRBJ2-5; CDR3 length: 11; clone size: few; D gene: NA; V gene: TRBV2; CDR3 protein: CASSDLETQYF; CDR3 DNA: TGTGCCAGCAGTGACTTGGAGACCCAGTACTTC
J gene: TRBJ2-3; CDR3 length: 14; clone size: many; D gene: TRBD2; V gene: TRBV2; CDR3 protein: CASALAGVTDTQYF; CDR3 DNA: TGTGCTTCAGCTCTAGCGGGAGTCACAGATACGCAGTATTTT
J gene: TRBJ1-3; CDR3 length: 14; clone size: NA; D gene: TRBD1; V gene: TRBV30; CDR3 protein: CAWSSQGRIDTIYF; CDR3 DNA: TGTGCCTGGAGTTCACAGGGGAGAATAGACACCATATATTTT
J gene: TRBJ1-1; CDR3 length: 14; clone size: NA; D gene: NA; V gene: TRBV5-1; CDR3 protein: CASSIQQGNTEAFF; CDR3 DNA: TGCGCCAGCAGCATCCAACAGGGGAACACTGAAGCTTTCTTT
J gene: TRBJ2-7; CDR3 length: 14; clone size: many; D gene: NA; V gene: TRBV7-2; CDR3 protein: CASSLAPRGYEQYF; CDR3 DNA: TGTGCCAGCAGCTTAGCCCCCAGGGGCTACGAGCAGTACTTC
J gene: TRBJ2-4; CDR3 length: 12; clone size: many; D gene: NA; V gene: TRBV7-9; CDR3 protein: CASSSVSNIQYF; CDR3 DNA: TGTGCCAGCAGCTCCGTTTCGAACATTCAGTACTTC
J gene: TRBJ2-7; CDR3 length: 15; clone size: many; D gene: NA; V gene: TRBV20-1; CDR3 protein: CSAADTGRGFYEQYF; CDR3 DNA: TGCAGTGCAGCTGACACCGGACGGGGCTTCTACGAGCAGTACTTC
J gene: TRBJ2-3; CDR3 length: 16; clone size: NA; D gene: TRBD1; V gene: TRBV7-2; CDR3 protein: CASSSLLTGGTDTQYF; CDR3 DNA: TGTGCCAGCAGCTCGCTCCTGACAGGGGGCACAGATACGCAGTATTTT
J gene: TRBJ1-4; CDR3 length: 16; clone size: many; D gene: TRBD1; V gene: TRBV7-2; CDR3 protein: CASSTSPQGARGELFF; CDR3 DNA: TGTGCCAGCAGCACCTCGCCCCAGGGGGCCCGAGGGGAACTGTTTTTT